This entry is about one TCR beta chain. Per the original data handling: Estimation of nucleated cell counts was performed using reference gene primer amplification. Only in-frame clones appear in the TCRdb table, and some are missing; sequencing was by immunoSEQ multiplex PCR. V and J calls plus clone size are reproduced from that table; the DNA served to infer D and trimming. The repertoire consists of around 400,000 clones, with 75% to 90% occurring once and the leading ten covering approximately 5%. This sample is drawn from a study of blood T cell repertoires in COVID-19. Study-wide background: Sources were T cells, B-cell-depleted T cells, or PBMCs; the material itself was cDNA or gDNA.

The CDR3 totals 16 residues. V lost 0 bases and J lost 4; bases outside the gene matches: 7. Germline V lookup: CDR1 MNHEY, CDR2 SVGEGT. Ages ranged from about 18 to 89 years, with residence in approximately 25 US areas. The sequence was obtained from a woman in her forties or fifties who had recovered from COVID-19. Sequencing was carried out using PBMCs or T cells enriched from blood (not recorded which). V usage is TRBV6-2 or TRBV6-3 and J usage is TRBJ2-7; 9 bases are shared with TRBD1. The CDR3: CASSYSTDRGLYEQYF. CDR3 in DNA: TGTGCCAGCAGTTACTCCACGGACAGGGGACTTTACGAGCAGTACTTC.